The T cell receptor beta chain under discussion was sequenced for a study of blood T cell repertoires in COVID-19. Study as a whole: Researchers got acute and convalescent COVID-19 samples from the United States, Italy and Spain. PBMCs, B-cell-depleted T cells, or T cells were the source of the cDNA or gDNA that made up the material.

This CDR3 contains 15 residues. Trimming pared 3 bases from V and 9 bases from J, leaving 18 bases between. Per the germline V gene, CDR1 is MNHNS and CDR2 is SASEGT. Original processing methods: Amplification with reference gene primers provided the estimates of nucleated cell counts. The table came from immunoSEQ multiplex PCR; TCRdb's copy has only in-frame clones and leaves some out. The DNA gave D and trimming, while V, J and clone size come from that table. The sample contains some 350,000 clones, around 82% of which appear only once. The TCR was taken from a man aged 25-45 years with active or convalescent COVID-19. The V and J genes are TRBV6-1 and TRBJ2-4; D is possibly TRBD1 (6 bases). Sequencing was carried out using peripheral blood. The CDR3, as DNA: TGTGCCAGCAGTGATCTCAGGGGTGGGGATGGCATTCAGTACTTC. Its translation is CASSDLRGGDGIQYF.